This record covers a single TCR beta chain. Its antigen remains unidentified. PCR was performed using 60 Vbeta and 13 Jbeta primers. Data came from immunoSEQ multiplex PCR; TCRdb stores just in-frame clones and leaves some out. The sample has under 70,000 clones; just over 85% are singletons. The data are from a study of cytomegalovirus exposure and HLA in healthy donors. At the level of the study: Among the approximately 400 genotyped donors, 81% were placed in the Caucasian-associated ancestry cluster.

Points from the study as a whole: A later analysis linked around 15,000 TCR beta sequences to HLA alleles at 0.05 false discovery rate.

V lost 6 bases to trimming and J lost 0 bases; unmatched junction nucleotides: 10. This CDR3 is built from 17 residues. Germline V gene lookup returns CDR1 KGHSH and CDR2 LQKENI. The source is a woman in her twenties or thirties in good health and CMV-seronegative. The rearrangement joins TRBV18 to TRBJ2-1; the match to TRBD2 covers 8 bases. The sample taken for sequencing was PBMCs. In nucleotides, the CDR3 is TGTGCCAGCTCCCGGGGGGTAGCGGGGAGCTCCTACAATGAGCAGTTCTTC. This encodes CASSRGVAGSSYNEQFF.